This T cell receptor beta chain was recovered during a study of Graves' ophthalmopathy and Graves' hyperthyroidism. For the study at large: Peripheral blood was gathered at first diagnosis, ahead of any treatment whatsoever.

RNA transcripts were the source from which TCR beta CDR3 regions were amplified. Following a first-round RT-PCR that used HTBI primers, a second-round multiplex PCR was carried out. TCRdb processed the multiplex PCR reads anew with MiXCR; each CDR3 protein has one entry. In the table there are some 750,000 distinct CDR3 sequences, approximately 40% of which are singletons. Broader study findings: The model's ophthalmopathy progression predictions had roughly 69% sensitivity and roughly 72% specificity. Detected in blood as well were most expanded thyroid clonotypes with frequency above 0.001.

Per the germline V gene, CDR1 is MGHRA and CDR2 is YSYEKL. V was clipped by 1 base and J by 6 bases, with 10 bases between them. CDR3 length: 13 amino acids. Remarks on this clonotype: Its antigen is undetermined.

Input material: peripheral blood. This rearrangement joins TRBV4-1 to TRBJ2-7, with D possibly being TRBD1 (5 bases). The sequence came from an adult man with Graves' ophthalmopathy. CDR3 amino acids: CASSQGTPPEQYF. In DNA, the CDR3 is TGCGCCAGCAGCCAAGGGACACCGCCCGAGCAGTACTTC.